This section outlines one T cell receptor (beta chain) sequence together with its context. It has no known antigen specificity. Per-base quality was not reported, and no clone a single base away is much larger than it. The source of the sample is a study of response to subunit inactivated influenza vaccine (dated by TCRdb to between 2018 and 2020). Regarding the study in general: Deep quantitative profiling of the T cell receptor repertoire was used in the study to follow responses to a trivalent subunit inactivated influenza vaccine.

Its CDR3 holds 16 amino acids, cysteine through phenylalanine. Only the CDR3 DNA is retained, 48 bases long and in frame from the first base. At the junction V is shortened by 4 bases and J by 10 bases; bases outside the gene matches: 14. CDR1 and CDR2, per the germline V gene (reference sequence), are SSHAT and FNYEAQ. Library preparation employed RT-PCR. For sequencing, an Illumina HiSeq 2500 was employed. TCRdb reprocessed the public reads (quality trimming at Q25 with fastp, clone calling with MiXCR) and kept in-frame beta chains. Each entry is one CDR3 protein sequence, shown with its most common DNA and genes. The sample includes a few hundred thousand distinct CDR3 sequences, with over 9% observed a single time. The ten largest clonotypes hold 8% to 13% of the sample. Results and caveats for the whole study, not just this receptor: It was suggested by the authors that each seasonal influenza vaccination may recruit only a limited number of new T cells.

This sample was shared with a second study, whose subject was T cells expressing NK-cell markers. From the second report: 5'RACE template switching, by which a universal primer site and unique molecular identifiers were added, was used to make TCR beta cDNA libraries. In sorted CD3+CD56+NKG2C+, CD3+CD56+NKG2C- and CD3+CD56-NKG2C+ T-cell subsets from several donors, TCR beta-chain repertoires were profiled. Among the eight sequenced donors, only one was HCMV-seronegative, while the other seven were HCMV-seropositive. To restrict sorting to alphabetaTCR-expressing T cells, an anti-gammadeltaTCR antibody was added in several experiments. In several donors, the dominant CD3+CD56+NKG2C+ clonotypes were found to rank among the top 10 CD8+ clonotypes and to make up 1.0-7.0% of CD8+ T cells. Those dominant clonotypes were again the most abundant among CD3+CD56-NKG2C+ cells in a handful of donors, at about 28.3-60.1%. Whether the expanded NKG2C-expressing T cell clones were specific for HCMV antigens remained unclear. The study sequenced eight donors, all healthy volunteers chosen at random: three men and five women. HCMV-specific IgG was detected in serum with a commercial ELISA kit to determine HCMV serostatus. Ficoll density gradient centrifugation was used to isolate peripheral blood mononuclear cells from blood. Bulk peripheral blood T-cell repertoires were additionally sequenced from unsorted PBMC for several donors. cDNA synthesis was primed from the TCR beta constant segment and was followed by two successive PCR amplification steps. Libraries were sequenced as 2 x 150 bp reads on Illumina HiSeq 2000/2500, MiSeq or NextSeq. MIGEC was used to demultiplex reads and group the reads by UMI, and MiTCR was used to assemble and quantify clonotypes. To remove erroneous sequences, TCR cDNA sequences were retained only when supported by two or more reads. The tcR package was used for downstream repertoire analysis, and clonotypes were matched across fractions by CDR3 nucleotide sequence plus V segment. VDJmatch was used to annotate antigen specificity against VDJdb, with one amino acid substitution allowed in CDR3.

The sequences come from PBMCs from blood, collected on the day of vaccination. The rearranged segments are TRBV7-7 and TRBJ2-1; 9 bases in the junction line up with TRBD2. The receptor was derived from a man aged 50 to 60 who received an inactivated influenza vaccine. Donor details come from another sample of the same person, matched by shared clones. The DNA is as follows: TGTGCCAGCAGCTCGGGGGGACTAGCCCCAGAGGGAGAGCAGTTCTTC. Its product reads: CASSSGGLAPEGEQFF.